This TCR beta chain is drawn from a study of shared T cell receptors in the human thymus. This clone was recorded a few times. The data were produced by immunoSEQ multiplex PCR, yet TCRdb's version contains in-frame clones alone and is incomplete. Among approximately 730,000 clones listed, 80% to 90% were seen once. Germline CDR1 reads SGHVS; CDR2 reads FQNEAQ. CDR3 length: 15 residues. The V gene lost 5 bases and the J gene lost 3 bases, with 16 bases spanning the gap. These data also featured in a second study, about human thymus T cells. That source notes: Resections that were taken during corrective heart surgery supplied the thymus tissue. Gene usage (both V and J) appeared biased in thymic and blood repertoires. A high degree of thymic repertoire overlap among unrelated individuals was reported in related research.

The clonotype was recovered from a girl under three years old with a congenital heart defect. This sequence joins TRBV7-8 and TRBJ1-2; no firm D call. The sequencing input was thymocytes. CDR3 region: CASSPAREEDYGYTF. As DNA, the CDR3 is TGTGCCAGCAGCCCCGCCCGGGAGGAGGACTATGGCTACACCTTC. Full variable domain (outside the CDR3, taken from reference TRBV7-8 and TRBJ1-2): GAGVSQSPRYKVAKRGQDVALRCDPISGHVSLFWYQQALGQGPEFLTYFQNEAQLDKSGLPSDRFFAERPEGSVSTLKIQRTQQEDSAVYLCASSPAREEDYGYTFGSGTRLTVV.